The rows below give T cell receptor beta chains drawn from one sample of a study of post-analysis software for immune sequencing data. TCRdb processed the PCR reads anew with MiXCR; each CDR3 protein has one entry. The top ten clones hold around 10% of a sample with roughly 670,000 distinct CDR3 sequences, approximately 60% of them seen once. Sequencing was done on a sample of blood. The source is a girl aged 2 to 10 with multiple sclerosis. Both conserved end residues are part of each CDR3. Each record gives: J gene, clone size, D gene, V gene, CDR3 DNA, CDR3 protein. D genes are given only for firm matches. Clone size is shown for a subset of rows, as once, few, many or a class of expanded clone.

>TRBJ2-1|.|TRBD2|TRBV3-1
TGTGCCAGCAGCCAAGATCAGGCTAGCGGGGATAGCTACAATGAGCGGTTCTTC
CASSQDQASGDSYNERFF
>TRBJ1-2|.|.|TRBV2
TGTGCCAGCAGTGAATATGCGTCAGGGGTCCCCTATGGCTACACCTTC
CASSEYASGVPYGYTF
>TRBJ2-1|.|.|TRBV7-2
TGTGCCAGCAGCTTCATGGGGGACCACAATGAGCAGTTCTTC
CASSFMGDHNEQFF
>TRBJ1-2|.|TRBD1|TRBV15
TGTGCCACCAGCAGGGAAGACAGGGGATGCTATGGCTACACCTTC
CATSREDRGCYGYTF
>TRBJ2-7|.|TRBD2|TRBV5-6
TGTGCCAGCAGCTTGGTGGGAAGCGGGAGGGCCCACGAGCAGTACTTC
CASSLVGSGRAHEQYF
>TRBJ1-6|.|.|TRBV27
TGTGCCAGCAGTAGACACATTTCAAATTCACCCCTCCACTTT
CASSRHISNSPLHF
>TRBJ1-5|.|.|TRBV12-3/TRBV12-4
TGTGCCAGCAGCTCGAACAGGGAGTTGTTGGGCAATCAGCCCCAGCATTTT
CASSSNRELLGNQPQHF
>TRBJ2-3|few|TRBD1|TRBV9
TGTGCCAGCAGCTCGCCGGGACAGGGGATAGATACGCAGTATTTT
CASSSPGQGIDTQYF
>TRBJ2-4|.|.|TRBV6-5
TGTGCCAGCAGAGGTACAAGGGGCAAAAACATTCAGTACTTC
CASRGTRGKNIQYF
>TRBJ1-5|.|.|TRBV12-3/TRBV12-4
TGTGCCAGCACCCAAGGTCAGAGCAATCAGCCCCAGCATTTT
CASTQGQSNQPQHF